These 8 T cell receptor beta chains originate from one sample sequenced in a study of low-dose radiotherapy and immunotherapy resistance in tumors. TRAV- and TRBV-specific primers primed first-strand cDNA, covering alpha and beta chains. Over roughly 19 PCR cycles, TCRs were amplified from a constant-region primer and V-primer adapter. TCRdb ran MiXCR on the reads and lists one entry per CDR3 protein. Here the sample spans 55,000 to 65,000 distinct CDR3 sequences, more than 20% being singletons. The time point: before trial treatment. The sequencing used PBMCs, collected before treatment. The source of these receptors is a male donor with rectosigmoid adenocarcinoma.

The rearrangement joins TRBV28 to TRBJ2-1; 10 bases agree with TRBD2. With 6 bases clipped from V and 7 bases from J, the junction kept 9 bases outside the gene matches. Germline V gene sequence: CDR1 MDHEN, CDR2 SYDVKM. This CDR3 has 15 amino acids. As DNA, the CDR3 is TGTGCCAGCAGCATAGGACTAGCGGACTTTAATGAGCAGTTCTTC. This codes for CASSIGLADFNEQFF.

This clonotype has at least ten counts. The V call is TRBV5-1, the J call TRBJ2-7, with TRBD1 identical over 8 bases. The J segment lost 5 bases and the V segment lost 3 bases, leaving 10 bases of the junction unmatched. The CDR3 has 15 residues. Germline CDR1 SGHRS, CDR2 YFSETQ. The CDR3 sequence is CASSSSDRAVNEQYF. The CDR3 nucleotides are TGCGCCAGCAGCTCCTCGGACAGGGCCGTCAACGAGCAGTACTTC.

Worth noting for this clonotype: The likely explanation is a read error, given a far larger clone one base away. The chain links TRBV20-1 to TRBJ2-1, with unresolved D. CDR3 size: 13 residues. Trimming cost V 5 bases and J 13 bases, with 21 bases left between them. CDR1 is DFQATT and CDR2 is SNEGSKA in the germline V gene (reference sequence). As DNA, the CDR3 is TGCAGTGCTTGGATAGGTGCCTTGATGGCCCAGTTCTTC. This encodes CSAWIGALMAQFF.

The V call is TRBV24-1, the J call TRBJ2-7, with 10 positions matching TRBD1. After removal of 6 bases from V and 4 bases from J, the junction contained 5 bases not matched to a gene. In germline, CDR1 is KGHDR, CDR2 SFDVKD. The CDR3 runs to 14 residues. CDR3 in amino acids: CATSRGQGVYEQYF. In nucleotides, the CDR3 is TGTGCCACCAGTCGTGGACAGGGGGTGTACGAGCAGTACTTC.

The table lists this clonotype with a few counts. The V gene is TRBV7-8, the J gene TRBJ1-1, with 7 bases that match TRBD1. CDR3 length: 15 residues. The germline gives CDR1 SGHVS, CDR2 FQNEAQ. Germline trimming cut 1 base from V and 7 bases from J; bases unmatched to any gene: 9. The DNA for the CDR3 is TGTGCCAGCAGCTTAGTCTCTGGATGGGACAGTGAAGCTTTCTTT. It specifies CASSLVSGWDSEAFF.

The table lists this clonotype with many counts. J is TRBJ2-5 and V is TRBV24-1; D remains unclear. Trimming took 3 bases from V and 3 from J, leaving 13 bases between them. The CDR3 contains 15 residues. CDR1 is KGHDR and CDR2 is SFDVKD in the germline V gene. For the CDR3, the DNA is TGTGCCACCAGTGATCCGCGAGTTCTCGAAGAGACCCAGTACTTC. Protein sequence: CATSDPRVLEETQYF.

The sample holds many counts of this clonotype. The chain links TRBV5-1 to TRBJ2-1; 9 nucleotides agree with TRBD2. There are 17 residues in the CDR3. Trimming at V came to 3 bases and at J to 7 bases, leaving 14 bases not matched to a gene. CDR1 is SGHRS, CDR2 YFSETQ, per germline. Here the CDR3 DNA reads TGCGCCAGCAGCTCAGGCCCAATTAGCGGGAGTCGTAATGAGCAGTTCTTC. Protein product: CASSSGPISGSRNEQFF. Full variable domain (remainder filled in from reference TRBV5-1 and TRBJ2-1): KAGVTQTPRYLIKTRGQQVTLSCSPISGHRSVSWYQQTPGQGLQFLFEYFSETQRNKGNFPGRFSGRQFSNSRSEMNVSTLELGDSALYLCASSSGPISGSRNEQFFGPGTRLTVL.

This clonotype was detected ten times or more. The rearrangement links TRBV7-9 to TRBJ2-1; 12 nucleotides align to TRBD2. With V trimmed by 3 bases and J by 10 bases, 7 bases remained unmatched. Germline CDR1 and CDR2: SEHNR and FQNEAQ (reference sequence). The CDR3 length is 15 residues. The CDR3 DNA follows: TGTGCCAGCAGCTTGTATCTAGCGGGAGGGGAAGAGCAGTTCTTC. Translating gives CASSLYLAGGEEQFF. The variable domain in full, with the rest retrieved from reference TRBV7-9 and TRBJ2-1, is DTGVSQNPRHKITKRGQNVTFRCDPISEHNRLYWYRQTLGQGPEFLTYFQNEAQLEKSRLLSDRFSAERPKGSFSTLEIQRTEQGDSAMYLCASSLYLAGGEEQFFGPGTRLTVL.